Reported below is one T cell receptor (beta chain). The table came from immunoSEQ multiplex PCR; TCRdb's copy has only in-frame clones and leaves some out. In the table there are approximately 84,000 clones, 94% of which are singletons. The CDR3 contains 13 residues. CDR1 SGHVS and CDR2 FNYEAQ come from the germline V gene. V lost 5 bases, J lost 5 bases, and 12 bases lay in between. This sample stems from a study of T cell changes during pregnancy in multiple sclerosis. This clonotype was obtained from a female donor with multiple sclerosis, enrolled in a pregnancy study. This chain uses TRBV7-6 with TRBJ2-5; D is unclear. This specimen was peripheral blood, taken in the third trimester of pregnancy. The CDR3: CASSLQIWETQYF. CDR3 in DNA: TGTGCCAGCAGCCTACAGATTTGGGAGACCCAGTACTTC.